In its sample, the clone carrying this T cell receptor beta chain was seen once. The antigen is unknown. These data originate in a study of somatic mutations in cytotoxic T cells in rheumatoid arthritis. Turning to the study itself: A subset of V beta antibody-stained T-cell populations was isolated by flow sorting, reaching nearly 100% purity, and this subset included V beta1+ cells that went on to TCRB sequencing. Study-wide results and caveats: Among rheumatoid arthritis patients, TRBV07 appeared slightly underrepresented, and this finding was left without any adjustment for multiple comparisons. Expanded CD8+ clones had unknown antigen targets. In about an eighth of the roughly 65 patients, the largest CD8+ clone exceeded 20% of CD8+ cells.

Germline CDR1 SNHLY, CDR2 FYNNEI. The CDR3 is 13 residues long. V was trimmed by 1 base and J by 15 bases, leaving 16 bases between them. The assay was immunoSEQ multiplex PCR, and TCRdb's table has in-frame clones only and misses some. The sample lists roughly 13,000 clones; nearly 80% were seen once. The receptor's source is an adult with rheumatoid arthritis. This chain links TRBV2 with TRBJ2-1; perhaps TRBD1 as D (5 bases). Sequencing was carried out using CD8+ T cells sorted from blood. This CDR3 reads CASSEVTGSWGFF. In DNA form, the CDR3 reads TGTGCCAGCAGTGAAGTTACAGGTTCCTGGGGGTTCTTC.